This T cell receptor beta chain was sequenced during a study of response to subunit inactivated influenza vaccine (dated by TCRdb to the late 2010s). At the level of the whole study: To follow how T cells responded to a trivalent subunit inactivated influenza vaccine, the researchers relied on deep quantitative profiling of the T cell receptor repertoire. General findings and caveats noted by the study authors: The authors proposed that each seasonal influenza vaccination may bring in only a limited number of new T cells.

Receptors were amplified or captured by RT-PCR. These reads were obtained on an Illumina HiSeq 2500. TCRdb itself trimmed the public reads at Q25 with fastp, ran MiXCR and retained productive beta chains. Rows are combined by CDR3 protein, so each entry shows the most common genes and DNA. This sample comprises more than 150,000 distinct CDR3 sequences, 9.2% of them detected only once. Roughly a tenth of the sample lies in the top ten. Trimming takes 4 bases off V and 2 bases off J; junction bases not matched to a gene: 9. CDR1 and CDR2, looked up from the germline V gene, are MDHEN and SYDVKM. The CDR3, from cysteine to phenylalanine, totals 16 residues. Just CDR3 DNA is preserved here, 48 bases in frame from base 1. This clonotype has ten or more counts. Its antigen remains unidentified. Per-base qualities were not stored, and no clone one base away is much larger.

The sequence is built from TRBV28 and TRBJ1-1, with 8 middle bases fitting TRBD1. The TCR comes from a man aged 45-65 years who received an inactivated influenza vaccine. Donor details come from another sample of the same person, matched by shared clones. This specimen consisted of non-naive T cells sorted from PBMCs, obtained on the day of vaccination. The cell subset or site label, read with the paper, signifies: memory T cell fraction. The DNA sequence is TGTGCCAGCAGTTACCCCTGGACAGGGAGAAACACTGAAGCTTTCTTT. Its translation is CASSYPWTGRNTEAFF.